This TCR beta chain was recorded in a study of response to subunit inactivated influenza vaccine. Overall study results and limits: Researchers suggested that each seasonal influenza vaccination recruits few new T cells.

Worth noting for this clonotype: Its antigen remains unknown.

TCRdb recomputed calls from the RT-PCR reads with MiXCR, one row per CDR3 protein. The repertoire holds around 650,000 distinct CDR3 sequences, more than 15% seen once, with around a tenth in the top ten. Germline-derived CDR1 and CDR2 are SGHDN and FVKESK. The CDR3 is made up of 13 amino acids. The V and J ends lost 3 bases and 6 bases respectively, with 11 bases between them. This TCR derives from a man between 45 and 60 years old who received an inactivated influenza vaccine. The chain recombines TRBV14 with TRBJ1-1; D ambiguous. This material consisted of PBMCs from blood, taken 11 to 12 days after vaccination. The CDR3 spells CASSQDLGAEAFF. The CDR3 nucleotides are TGTGCCAGCAGCCAGGACCTAGGAGCTGAAGCTTTCTTT.